What follows are 28 T cell receptor beta chains derived from one specimen sequenced in a study of blood T cell repertoires in COVID-19. Profiling relied on immunoSEQ multiplex PCR, and the TCRdb table lists in-frame clones only, not all of them. The sample has some 150,000 clones, approximately 84% seen once; the top ten hold 1.5% to 2%. Sequencing was done on a sample of PBMCs or T cells enriched from blood (not recorded which). The source of these receptors is a woman under 30 who had been exposed to COVID-19.

This clone is a singleton in its sample. The chain uses TRBV27 and TRBJ2-3; 7 bases are shared with TRBD1. Trimming took 2 bases from V and 4 from J; bases not matched to a gene: 3. Germline loops: CDR1 MNHEY, CDR2 SMNVEV (reference sequence). The CDR3 contains 14 residues. The CDR3 bases are TGTGCCAGCAGTTTAATAGGGGGCTCAGATACGCAGTATTTT. Translating gives CASSLIGGSDTQYF.

V gene TRBV7-3 combines with J gene TRBJ1-4, with D tentatively TRBD1 (6 bases). Trimming removed 1 base at V and 2 bases at J, with 8 bases between. The CDR3 spans 15 residues. From germline, CDR1 is SGHTA and CDR2 FQGTGA. DNA for the CDR3: TGTGCCAGCAGCTTAATGGGGGCGACTAATGAAAAACTGTTTTTT. Protein: CASSLMGATNEKLFF.

The V and J genes are TRBV10-3 and TRBJ2-5; 7 positions match TRBD2. V lost 6 bases to trimming and J lost 2 bases; unmatched junction nucleotides: 12. This CDR3 region has 16 residues. Germline V lookup: CDR1 ENHRY, CDR2 SYGVKD. CDR3 nucleotides: TGTGCCATCAGCAAAGGGGCTAGCGGAAATCAAGAGACCCAGTACTTC. Protein: CAISKGASGNQETQYF.

The chain is built from TRBV9 and TRBJ2-1, with 7 bases lining up with TRBD2. The germline V gene encodes CDR1 SGDLS and CDR2 YYNGEE. The J segment lost 9 bases and the V segment lost 4 bases, leaving 13 bases of the junction unmatched. This CDR3 has 15 residues. The CDR3 coding sequence is TGTGCCAGCAGCCCCCGGGGGGAGCTATTCGGTGAGCAGTTCTTC. The encoded protein is CASSPRGELFGEQFF. The full variable domain, completed using reference TRBV9 and TRBJ2-1, is DSGVTQTPKHLITATGQRVTLRCSPRSGDLSVYWYQQSLDQGLQFLIQYYNGEERAKGNILERFSAQQFPDLHSELNLSSLELGDSALYFCASSPRGELFGEQFFGPGTRLTVL.

J is TRBJ2-1 and V is TRBV24-1; 9 nucleotides agree with TRBD1. V shed 7 bases, J shed 5 bases, and the junction held 8 bases outside the gene matches. In germline, CDR1 is KGHDR, CDR2 SFDVKD. The CDR3 is made up of 15 amino acids. CDR3 sequence reads: CATRKSGTGNNEQFF. In DNA, the CDR3 is TGTGCCACCAGAAAGTCCGGGACAGGGAACAATGAGCAGTTCTTC.

The rearrangement uses TRBV27 and TRBJ2-1; tentative D call: TRBD2 (5 bases). Trimming stripped 8 bases from V and 7 bases from J, with 24 bases between. Germline V lookup: CDR1 MNHEY, CDR2 SMNVEV (reference sequence). The CDR3 totals 16 residues. The CDR3 protein is CASALPEAGNWNEQFF. The CDR3 DNA follows: TGTGCCAGCGCGCTCCCGGAAGCCGGGAATTGGAATGAGCAGTTCTTC.

This chain links TRBV19 with TRBJ1-6; possibly TRBD1 for D (5 bases). The germline CDR1 and CDR2 sequences are LNHDA and SQIVND (reference sequence). There are 15 residues in the CDR3. The V gene lost 2 bases and the J gene lost 7 bases, with 12 bases spanning the gap. This chain's CDR3 is CASSILGQVNSPLHF. As DNA, the CDR3 is TGTGCCAGTAGTATACTGGGGCAGGTGAATTCACCCCTCCACTTT.

This rearrangement joins TRBV3-1 (or the pseudogene TRBV3-2) to TRBJ1-5, with D tentatively TRBD1 (6 bases). The CDR3 extends over 15 amino acids. The V gene lost 0 bases and the J gene lost 4 bases, with 10 bases spanning the gap. The germline gives CDR1 LGHDT, CDR2 YNNKEL (reference sequence). The CDR3 reads CASSQDLRGNQPQHF. The CDR3 bases are TGTGCCAGCAGCCAAGATTTAAGGGGGAATCAGCCCCAGCATTTT.

V is TRBV30 and J is TRBJ2-2; TRBD1 agrees at 7 bases. The CDR3 is 16 residues long. With 2 bases clipped from V and 5 bases from J, the junction kept 11 bases outside the gene matches. From germline, CDR1 is GTSNPN and CDR2 SVGIG (reference sequence). The CDR3 here is CAWSRGPGLGTGELFF. The CDR3 nucleotides read TGTGCCTGGAGTAGGGGGCCAGGGCTGGGGACCGGGGAGCTGTTTTTT. The full variable domain, its missing parts supplied by reference TRBV30 and TRBJ2-2, is SQTIHQWPATLVQPVGSPLSLECTVEGTSNPNLYWYRQAAGRGLQLLFYSVGIGQISSEVPQNLSASRPQDRQFILSSKKLLLSDSGFYLCAWSRGPGLGTGELFFGEGSRLTVL.

The chain recombines TRBV2 with TRBJ1-2; D perhaps matches TRBD1 (5 bases). The CDR3 spans 14 residues. With 6 bases removed from V and 8 bases from J, the gap between germline ends came to 19 bases. Germline loops: CDR1 SNHLY, CDR2 FYNNEI. CDR3 amino acids: CASRDTGDLTGYTF. The CDR3 DNA reads as TGTGCCAGCAGAGACACAGGAGACCTAACGGGCTACACCTTC.

This chain connects TRBV7-9 to TRBJ2-7; 8 nucleotides agree with TRBD1. The CDR3 loop spans 14 amino acids. Looked up from germline, CDR1 is SEHNR and CDR2 is FQNEAQ (reference sequence). V lost 5 bases, J lost 1 base, and 4 bases stayed unmatched. The CDR3 region has the DNA TGTGCCAGCAGCCCCGACAGGGGATCCTACGAGCAGTACTTC. Encoded protein: CASSPDRGSYEQYF. Full variable domain (rest looked up from reference TRBV7-9 and TRBJ2-7): DTGVSQNPRHKITKRGQNVTFRCDPISEHNRLYWYRQTLGQGPEFLTYFQNEAQLEKSRLLSDRFSAERPKGSFSTLEIQRTEQGDSAMYLCASSPDRGSYEQYFGPGTRLTVT.

The chain has TRBV12-3 or TRBV12-4 and TRBJ1-2; the D gene is possibly TRBD1 (6 bases). The CDR3 runs to 12 residues. V was trimmed by 5 bases and J by 7 bases, leaving 11 bases between them. This chain's CDR3 is CASSQGTSGYTF. In DNA form, the CDR3 reads TGTGCCAGCAGTCAGGGGACAAGTGGCTACACCTTC.

The chain couples TRBV2 to TRBJ2-7; D ambiguous. V lost 6 bases to trimming and J lost 5 bases, with 11 bases between them. CDR3 length: 12 residues. The germline gives CDR1 SNHLY, CDR2 FYNNEI. CDR3: CASSVKRNEQYF. The CDR3 nucleotides are TGTGCCAGCAGCGTAAAGCGAAACGAGCAGTACTTC.

The chain links TRBV5-5 to TRBJ2-5; 8 bases line up with TRBD2. This CDR3 has 15 residues. Germline CDR1 is SGHKS and CDR2 is YYEKEE (reference sequence). With V trimmed by 3 bases and J by 5 bases, 9 bases remained unmatched. CDR3 nucleotides: TGTGCCAGCAGCTCCGATGGCGGGAGGATGGAGACCCAGTACTTC. Its protein product is CASSSDGGRMETQYF.

This sequence joins TRBV9 and TRBJ2-7, with D possibly matching TRBD1 (5 bases). V lost 0 bases, J lost 2 bases, and 9 bases lay in between. The germline V gene encodes CDR1 SGDLS and CDR2 YYNGEE. The CDR3 is 14 amino acids. CDR3 bases: TGTGCCAGCAGCGTAGGGGCAGGGACCTACGAGCAGTACTTC. It specifies CASSVGAGTYEQYF. Full variable domain (missing parts from reference TRBV9 and TRBJ2-7): DSGVTQTPKHLITATGQRVTLRCSPRSGDLSVYWYQQSLDQGLQFLIQYYNGEERAKGNILERFSAQQFPDLHSELNLSSLELGDSALYFCASSVGAGTYEQYFGPGTRLTVT.

The chain is built from TRBV10-2 and TRBJ2-1; 7 bases align to TRBD2. Germline V gene data show CDR1 as WSHSY and CDR2 as SAAADI. Losses at the gene ends were 4 bases for V and 8 bases for J; bases not matched to a gene: 8. The CDR3 extends over 14 amino acids. The CDR3 sequence: CASSALRLADEQFF. In DNA, the CDR3 is TGCGCCAGCAGTGCGCTCCGGCTAGCGGATGAGCAGTTCTTC.

The chain carries TRBV5-1 and TRBJ1-6; 9 bases are shared with TRBD1. The CDR3 is 13 amino acids. V lost 4 bases, J lost 10 bases, and 3 bases stayed unmatched. Per germline, CDR1 SGHRS and CDR2 YFSETQ. CDR3 residues: CASSTGQGSPLHF. CDR3 DNA sequence: TGCGCCAGCAGCACCGGACAGGGGTCACCCCTCCACTTT.

In this sample, this clone turned up a few times. This chain connects TRBV5-6 to TRBJ1-6; D gene ambiguous. The CDR3 extends over 15 amino acids. Trimming left V 3 bases short and J 4 bases short, with 11 bases between. Germline assignment: CDR1 SGHDT and CDR2 YYEEEE. The CDR3 DNA is TGTGCCAGCAGCTCGGACGGAGGGTATAATTCACCCCTCCACTTT. Residues: CASSSDGGYNSPLHF. The whole variable domain, remainder taken from reference TRBV5-6 and TRBJ1-6, is DAGVTQSPTHLIKTRGQQVTLRCSPKSGHDTVSWYQQALGQGPQFIFQYYEEEERQRGNFPDRFSGHQFPNYSSELNVNALLLGDSALYLCASSSDGGYNSPLHFGNGTRLTVT.

The chain links TRBV5-4 to TRBJ2-4, with a tentative D call TRBD2 (6 bases). Trimming took off 4 bases at V and 0 bases at J, with 14 bases between the two ends. Germline V gene data show CDR1 as SGHNT and CDR2 as YYREEE (reference sequence). This CDR3 comprises 16 residues. This CDR3 reads CASSLAGGLAKNIQYF. CDR3 nucleotide sequence: TGTGCCAGCAGCCTTGCCGGGGGACTAGCCAAAAACATTCAGTACTTC.

The V and J genes are TRBV10-2 and TRBJ2-3; 12 bases are a match to TRBD2. After removal of 8 bases from V and 0 bases from J, the junction contained 18 bases not matched to a gene. Germline V gives CDR1 WSHSY, CDR2 SAAADI. The CDR3 covers 20 residues. CDR3 region: CASLDSGLAGLTQSTDTQYF. The CDR3 DNA follows: TGCGCCAGCCTAGATTCTGGACTAGCGGGGTTAACCCAGAGCACAGATACGCAGTATTTT.

This chain links TRBV5-1 with TRBJ1-4, with 10 bases identical to TRBD1. Per the germline V gene, CDR1 is SGHRS and CDR2 is YFSETQ. CDR3 length equals 15 residues. V lost 3 bases to trimming and J lost 4 bases; unmatched junction nucleotides: 3. The CDR3 DNA sequence: TGCGCCAGCAGCTCGGGACAGGGGAATAATGAAAAACTGTTTTTT. It specifies CASSSGQGNNEKLFF.

The chain couples TRBV7-9 to TRBJ2-4; 7 bases align to TRBD1. This CDR3 is 14 amino acids long. Germline V gene lookup returns CDR1 SEHNR and CDR2 FQNEAQ (reference sequence). With V trimmed by 5 bases and J by 4 bases, 5 bases remained unmatched. The DNA of the CDR3 is TGTGCCAGCAGCACCCCGGACAGGAAAAACATTCAGTACTTC. Translated, it gives CASSTPDRKNIQYF.

V is TRBV10-3 and J is TRBJ1-1; 8 nucleotides match TRBD1. CDR3 length: 15 residues. V was pared by 3 bases and J by 1 base, with 4 bases of the junction left unmatched. In germline, CDR1 is ENHRY, CDR2 SYGVKD. This CDR3 reads CAISEGQGGNTEAFF. The CDR3 bases are TGTGCCATCAGTGAAGGACAGGGTGGGAACACTGAAGCTTTCTTT.

The rearrangement uses TRBV6-2 or TRBV6-3 and TRBJ2-7; maybe TRBD2 (5 bases). Germline lookup yields CDR1 MNHEY and CDR2 SVGEGT. The CDR3 spans 17 residues. Trimming removed 0 bases at V and 8 bases at J, with 23 bases between. CDR3 sequence: CASSYSLRSGIFAKQYF. In DNA, the CDR3 is TGTGCCAGCAGTTACTCCTTGAGGAGCGGAATTTTTGCGAAGCAGTACTTC.

The chain couples TRBV7-9 to TRBJ1-5, with D possibly TRBD1 on 6 matching bases. The V gene's germline CDR1 is SEHNR and CDR2 FQNEAQ (reference sequence). Trimming pared 4 bases from V and 3 bases from J, leaving 16 bases between. The CDR3 covers 16 residues. The CDR3 DNA is TGTGCCAGCAGCTCGTCGACAGGCGCCCTCAATCAGCCCCAGCATTTT. As protein: CASSSSTGALNQPQHF.

This chain uses TRBV5-4 with TRBJ1-2, with 9 bases fitting TRBD1. The junction had 3 bases not matched to a gene; V was cut back by 3 bases and J by 6 bases. The CDR3 is 13 amino acids. Germline lookup yields CDR1 SGHNT and CDR2 YYREEE (reference sequence). The CDR3 nucleotides read TGTGCCAGCAGCTCCCGGGACAGGGATGGCTACACCTTC. This sequence encodes CASSSRDRDGYTF.

This chain joins TRBV5-8 and TRBJ2-5, with 10 positions matching TRBD2. Per germline, CDR1 SGHTS and CDR2 YDEGEE. Trimming removed 0 bases from V and 4 bases from J; junction bases left unmatched: 6. The CDR3 is 16 residues long. The DNA of the CDR3 is TGTGCCAGCAGCTTGGCGCTAGCGGGAGCCGTAGAGACCCAGTACTTC. This encodes CASSLALAGAVETQYF. Together with reference TRBV5-8 and TRBJ2-5, the CDR3 gives the full variable domain: EAGVTQSPTHLIKTRGQQATLRCSPISGHTSVYWYQQALGLGLQFLLWYDEGEERNRGNFPPRFSGRQFPNYSSELNVNALELEDSALYLCASSLALAGAVETQYFGPGTRLLVL.

V and J are TRBV5-1 and TRBJ1-6; 7 bases map to TRBD1. Germline lookup yields CDR1 SGHRS and CDR2 YFSETQ. J was trimmed by 9 bases and V by 5 bases; bases with no gene match: 2. The CDR3 extends over 12 amino acids. The CDR3 nucleotides read TGCGCCAGCAGTACAGGGGTTTCACCCCTCCACTTT. Amino acids: CASSTGVSPLHF.